The next 18 T cell receptor beta chains were all read from a single sample in a study of T cell responses to AZD1222 COVID-19 vaccine. The table came from immunoSEQ multiplex PCR; TCRdb's copy has only in-frame clones and leaves some out. The sample lists about 130,000 clones, over 85% occurring once. Sequenced here: peripheral blood, sampled on day 0 of AZD1222 vaccination. The receptors originated from an adult in good health.

As DNA, the CDR3 is TGTGCCAGCATGCTCTGGGTTACCCAGCCCCAGCATTTT. This translates into CASMLWVTQPQHF. V usage is TRBV2 and J usage is TRBJ1-5; D gene unclear. Germline values: CDR1 SNHLY, CDR2 FYNNEI. This CDR3 contains 13 residues. V dropped 7 bases and J dropped 7 bases, with 14 bases sitting between them.

The genes are TRBV4-1 and TRBJ1-2; TRBD1 is a possible D gene (5 bases). Looked up from germline, CDR1 is MGHRA and CDR2 is YSYEKL. V lost 2 bases, J lost 5 bases, and 12 bases lay in between. CDR3 length equals 14 residues. CDR3: CASSQIQGTYGYTF. The CDR3 DNA reads TGCGCCAGCAGCCAAATCCAGGGAACTTATGGCTACACCTTC.

In the case of this clone: This specimen includes other DNA sequences encoding the same CDR3. The genes are TRBV2 and TRBJ1-1, with no clear D. Germline-derived CDR1 and CDR2 are SNHLY and FYNNEI. Trimming stripped 1 base from V and 1 base from J, with 4 bases between. This CDR3 has 13 residues. This CDR3 is CASSEDRNTEAFF. CDR3 bases: TGTGCCAGCAGTGAAGACAGGAACACTGAAGCTTTCTTT.

This clone was recorded at least ten times. The V gene is TRBV6-5, the J gene TRBJ1-6; D is undetermined. CDR1 MNHEY and CDR2 SVGAGI come from the germline V gene. The length of the CDR3 is 15 residues. V lost 7 bases, J lost 2 bases, and 12 bases lay in between. The CDR3: CASTSWGAYNSPLHF. As DNA, the CDR3 is TGTGCCAGCACCTCGTGGGGTGCCTATAATTCACCCCTCCACTTT.

About this clone itself: Other DNA sequences in this sample translate to the same CDR3. This chain joins TRBV5-1 and TRBJ2-1, with D unresolved. Germline lookup yields CDR1 SGHRS and CDR2 YFSETQ. The V gene lost 0 bases and the J gene lost 7 bases, with 5 bases spanning the gap. CDR3 length: 12 residues. The CDR3 sequence: CASSLAGNEQFF. The CDR3 region has the DNA TGCGCCAGCAGCTTGGCCGGAAATGAGCAGTTCTTC.

The CDR3: CASSPSGRGPDTQYF. DNA for the CDR3: TGTGCCAGCAGCCCTAGCGGGAGAGGGCCAGATACGCAGTATTTT. This rearrangement joins TRBV7-8 to TRBJ2-3; 10 nucleotides match TRBD2. Germline V gives CDR1 SGHVS, CDR2 FQNEAQ. The length of the CDR3 is 15 residues. V was clipped by 5 bases and J by 4 bases; unmatched bases: 6.

The rearrangement joins TRBV19 to TRBJ2-1; 9 bases align to TRBD2. V was pared by 1 base and J by 7 bases, with 11 bases of the junction left unmatched. The length of the CDR3 is 17 residues. CDR1 LNHDA and CDR2 SQIVND come from the germline V gene (reference sequence). CDR3 sequence: CASSIVSRAGGNNEQFF. The CDR3 DNA reads as TGTGCCAGTAGTATAGTGTCGAGGGCGGGAGGGAATAATGAGCAGTTCTTC.

This sequence joins TRBV19 and TRBJ1-1; no clear D gene. The CDR3 covers 13 residues. The ends were cut back, 4 bases at V and 1 base at J, with 7 bases in the middle. Per germline, CDR1 LNHDA and CDR2 SQIVND (reference sequence). CDR3 loop: CASSTHRNTEAFF. The CDR3 DNA sequence: TGTGCCAGTAGTACCCACAGGAACACTGAAGCTTTCTTT.

V and J are TRBV5-1 and TRBJ2-1, with 8 bases that match TRBD2. The CDR3 spans 15 residues. Germline V gives CDR1 SGHRS, CDR2 YFSETQ. V gave up 4 bases and J gave up 4 bases; unmatched junction bases: 7. The CDR3 bases are TGCGCCAGCAGCCCAGAAGCGGGGGCGTACAATGAGCAGTTCTTC. Amino acids: CASSPEAGAYNEQFF.

This chain connects TRBV12-3 or TRBV12-4 to TRBJ1-2, with 9 nucleotides matching TRBD1. V was pared by 7 bases and J by 5 bases, with 2 bases of the junction left unmatched. This CDR3 comprises 12 residues. CDR3 region: CASKDRGYGYTF. CDR3 DNA: TGTGCCAGCAAAGACAGGGGGTATGGCTACACCTTC.

J is TRBJ2-3 and V is TRBV7-2; 8 nucleotides line up with TRBD2. J gave up 0 bases and V 5 bases, and 4 bases lay outside the gene matches. Germline V gives CDR1 SGHTA, CDR2 FQGNSA. The CDR3 extends over 15 amino acids. The CDR3 DNA reads as TGTGCCAGCAGCGCGTCGGGGGGGAGCACAGATACGCAGTATTTT. Translating it yields CASSASGGSTDTQYF.

Concerning this clone: Other DNA sequences in the sample encode the same CDR3. The chain uses TRBV5-1 and TRBJ1-1; the D gene is possibly TRBD1 (6 bases). Trimming took off 4 bases at V and 1 base at J, with 11 bases between the two ends. CDR3 length: 14 residues. Germline values: CDR1 SGHRS, CDR2 YFSETQ. The CDR3 DNA follows: TGCGCCAGCAGCCTAGGGGGGCAGAACACTGAAGCTTTCTTT. Translation: CASSLGGQNTEAFF.

V gene TRBV5-8 combines with J gene TRBJ2-1; D may be TRBD2 (5 bases). The CDR3 runs to 14 residues. Trimming pared 4 bases from V and 3 bases from J, leaving 11 bases between. CDR1 and CDR2 from the germline V gene are SGHTS and YDEGEE. In DNA form, the CDR3 reads TGTGCCAGCAGCCCCCCGGACTTCTACAATGAGCAGTTCTTC. Translated: CASSPPDFYNEQFF.

Only a few counts were recorded for this clone. The chain carries TRBV3-1 (or the pseudogene TRBV3-2) and TRBJ2-6; no definite D call. CDR1 and CDR2 from the germline V gene are LGHDT and YNNKEL (reference sequence). The CDR3 consists of 15 residues. Trimming took 4 bases from V and 4 from J, leaving 11 bases between them. The CDR3 DNA sequence: TGTGCCAGCAGCCCTTACAATGGGGGGGCCAACGTCCTGACTTTC. Amino acids: CASSPYNGGANVLTF.

This chain links TRBV19 with TRBJ2-4; 7 positions match TRBD2. V shed 3 bases, J shed 0 bases, and the junction held 5 bases outside the gene matches. The CDR3 covers 16 residues. CDR1 and CDR2 from the germline V gene are LNHDA and SQIVND (reference sequence). CDR3 bases: TGTGCCAGTAGTATTGGGCGGGAGCTAGCCAAAAACATTCAGTACTTC. This sequence encodes CASSIGRELAKNIQYF.

This clone is a singleton in its sample. The chain recombines TRBV19 with TRBJ2-7; 10 bases match TRBD2. V lost 5 bases, J lost 5 bases, and 15 bases stayed unmatched. This CDR3 is built from 17 residues. CDR1 is LNHDA, CDR2 SQIVND, per germline (reference sequence). The CDR3 sequence is CASSWVVSSGSLDEQYF. The CDR3 DNA sequence: TGTGCCAGTAGTTGGGTTGTGTCTAGCGGGAGCTTGGACGAGCAGTACTTC.

The J gene is TRBJ1-4, the V gene TRBV28, with 7 bases aligning to TRBD1. The germline gives CDR1 MDHEN, CDR2 SYDVKM. This CDR3 is 15 amino acids long. J lost 4 bases, V lost 5 bases, and 7 bases had no gene match. The CDR3 DNA reads TGTGCCAGCAGTCCCCAGGGGGTGGGTAATGAAAAACTGTTTTTT. Protein sequence: CASSPQGVGNEKLFF. Full variable domain (missing parts from reference TRBV28 and TRBJ1-4): DVKVTQSSRYLVKRTGEKVFLECVQDMDHENMFWYRQDPGLGLRLIYFSYDVKMKEKGDIPEGYSVSREKKERFSLILESASTNQTSMYLCASSPQGVGNEKLFFGSGTQLSVL.

This rearrangement joins TRBV5-5 to TRBJ2-7; tentatively, D is TRBD2 (7 bases). The germline gives CDR1 SGHKS, CDR2 YYEKEE (reference sequence). This CDR3 has 16 residues. V was shortened by 0 bases and J by 7 bases, with 20 bases between the two germline ends. The CDR3 sequence is CASSLAGGRSKAEQYF. CDR3 DNA: TGTGCCAGCAGCTTGGCGGGGGGCCGATCAAAGGCTGAGCAGTACTTC.